The 17 T cell receptor beta chains given below trace back to one sample, sequenced in a study of OX40 agonist ivuxolimab in advanced cancers. Library prep was done by the immunoSEQ multiplex PCR assay. TCRdb carries this immuneACCESS record with in-frame sequences only. Its versions omit some clonotypes, under half of them owing to an unresolved V gene in the studies checked, with the rest unexplained. The sample table records roughly 65,000 clones; 90% of these occur just once. The ten biggest clones cover roughly 10% of the sample. The sequencing used CD4+ or CD8+ T cells sorted from blood, collected in a trial of the OX40 agonist ivuxolimab. The receptor set was obtained from an adult with an advanced solid tumor such as melanoma, head and neck, liver or kidney cancer.

The rearrangement links TRBV30 to TRBJ1-4; 10 positions agree with TRBD1. This CDR3 is built from 14 residues. Unmatched junction bases numbered 12, after V lost 7 bases and J lost 10 bases. The germline CDR1 and CDR2 sequences are GTSNPN and SVGIG (reference sequence). The DNA for the CDR3 is TGTGCCTCAGAACCCCGGGACAGGGGAGGAAAACTGTTTTTT. This gives the protein CASEPRDRGGKLFF.

The chain is built from TRBV6-6 and TRBJ2-5, with TRBD1 matching over 10 bases. The V gene's germline CDR1 is MNHNY and CDR2 SVGAGI (reference sequence). The trim removed 5 bases at V and 5 bases at J, leaving 8 bases unmatched. The CDR3 is made up of 15 amino acids. CDR3 sequence reads: CASSKTGGGKETQYF. The CDR3 DNA is TGTGCCAGCAGTAAGACAGGGGGCGGAAAGGAGACCCAGTACTTC.

This clone appeared a single time. This chain joins TRBV5-6 and TRBJ2-1; TRBD1 agrees at 7 bases. Germline-derived CDR1 and CDR2 are SGHDT and YYEEEE. The CDR3 runs to 15 residues. Trimming at V came to 1 base and at J to 2 bases, leaving 3 bases not matched to a gene. For the CDR3, the DNA is TGTGCCAGCAGCTTGAACAGGGGCACCTACAATGAGCAGTTCTTC. It specifies CASSLNRGTYNEQFF.

The V and J genes are TRBV4-1 and TRBJ2-3; D uncertain. The CDR3 covers 16 residues. The V gene lost 0 bases and the J gene lost 2 bases, with 12 bases spanning the gap. The germline CDR1 and CDR2 sequences are MGHRA and YSYEKL. This chain's CDR3 is CASSQDQPRHTDTQYF. CDR3 sequence (DNA): TGCGCCAGCAGCCAAGATCAGCCGCGACACACAGATACGCAGTATTTT.

This clone was recorded a few times. The genes are TRBV11-3 and TRBJ1-2; D might be TRBD1 (6 bases). The CDR3 totals 12 residues. CDR1 and CDR2 (germline): SGHNT, YENEEA. V lost 3 bases and J lost 8, with 10 bases in between. DNA of the CDR3: TGTGCCAGCAGCTTCAGGGGAGGAGGCTACACCTTC. Its translation: CASSFRGGGYTF.

The V call is TRBV7-3, the J call TRBJ2-3, with 7 bases fitting TRBD2. This CDR3 contains 16 residues. CDR1 is SGHTA, CDR2 FQGTGA, per germline. Trimming cost V 4 bases and J 3 bases; bases outside gene matches: 10. In nucleotides, the CDR3 is TGTGCCAGCAGCTCAATAGGACTAGTGGGGACAGATACGCAGTATTTT. It encodes CASSSIGLVGTDTQYF. The full variable domain, completed using reference TRBV7-3 and TRBJ2-3, is GAGVSQTPSNKVTEKGKYVELRCDPISGHTALYWYRQSLGQGPEFLIYFQGTGAADDSGLPNDRFFAVRPEGSVSTLKIQRTERGDSAVYLCASSSIGLVGTDTQYFGPGTRLTVL.

The sample holds one count of this clone. The genes are TRBV19 and TRBJ1-1; 8 positions agree with TRBD1. Germline CDR1 reads LNHDA; CDR2 reads SQIVND (reference sequence). V gave up 4 bases and J gave up 6 bases; unmatched junction bases: 10. The CDR3 loop spans 15 amino acids. The CDR3 loop reads CASSTGDRGGPEAFF. For the CDR3, the DNA is TGTGCCAGTAGTACAGGAGACAGGGGAGGCCCTGAAGCTTTCTTT.

The chain recombines TRBV9 with TRBJ1-2; D gene ambiguous. Trimming removed 3 bases at V and 2 bases at J, with 11 bases between. CDR3 length: 14 amino acids. From germline, CDR1 is SGDLS and CDR2 YYNGEE. CDR3 in amino acids: CASSGTAPNYGYTF. CDR3 nucleotide sequence: TGTGCCAGCAGCGGGACCGCGCCCAACTATGGCTACACCTTC. The whole variable domain, filled in from reference TRBV9 and TRBJ1-2, reads DSGVTQTPKHLITATGQRVTLRCSPRSGDLSVYWYQQSLDQGLQFLIQYYNGEERAKGNILERFSAQQFPDLHSELNLSSLELGDSALYFCASSGTAPNYGYTFGSGTRLTVV.

V and J are TRBV7-2 and TRBJ2-3; the D is unclear. Germline V gene sequence: CDR1 SGHTA, CDR2 FQGNSA. The V end lost 1 base, the J end lost 2 bases, and 10 bases lay between the germline ends. The CDR3 contains 15 residues. The CDR3 loop is CASSLVGLLTDTQYF. CDR3 nucleotide sequence: TGTGCCAGCAGCTTAGTAGGCCTTCTCACAGATACGCAGTATTTT.

The chain links TRBV2 to TRBJ2-2; 10 nucleotides match TRBD2. Germline assignment: CDR1 SNHLY and CDR2 FYNNEI. V lost 5 bases, J lost 4 bases, and 7 bases stayed unmatched. The CDR3 loop spans 16 amino acids. CDR3 sequence (DNA): TGTGCCAGCAGTACAGCGGGAGGGTCTATCACCGGGGAGCTGTTTTTT. It specifies CASSTAGGSITGELFF.

The rearrangement links TRBV7-8 to TRBJ2-1; D ambiguous. CDR1 SGHVS and CDR2 FQNEAQ come from the germline V gene. This CDR3 comprises 12 residues. Trimming removed 5 bases from V and 6 bases from J, with 8 bases in between. The CDR3, as DNA: TGTGCCAGCAGCATCCGGGTCAATGAGCAGTTCTTC. It codes for CASSIRVNEQFF.

The J gene is TRBJ2-3, the V gene TRBV5-1; D unresolved. The CDR3 extends over 12 amino acids. Per germline, CDR1 SGHRS and CDR2 YFSETQ. The V and J ends lost 2 bases and 5 bases respectively, with 6 bases between them. For the CDR3, the DNA is TGCGCCAGCAGCTTCAAGGGAGATACGCAGTATTTT. Residues: CASSFKGDTQYF.

The V and J genes are TRBV7-3 and TRBJ2-3; the match to TRBD2 covers 14 bases. The CDR3 totals 18 residues. Germline CDR1 is SGHTA and CDR2 is FQGTGA. Trimming at V came to 3 bases and at J to 5 bases, leaving 10 bases not matched to a gene. The CDR3 DNA reads as TGTGCCAGCAGCTTCGTCCCGGGACTAGCGGGAGATGGAGATACGCAGTATTTT. This sequence encodes CASSFVPGLAGDGDTQYF.

This sequence joins TRBV5-1 and TRBJ1-3, with a possible D match to TRBD1 (6 bases). The CDR3 covers 15 residues. Germline lookup yields CDR1 SGHRS and CDR2 YFSETQ. V lost 4 bases to trimming and J lost 4 bases, with 15 bases between them. The CDR3 DNA is TGCGCCAGCAGCGACCCTGACAGGCTCGGAAACACCATATATTTT. It is translated as CASSDPDRLGNTIYF.

This clone was seen once. This sequence joins TRBV28 and TRBJ2-5, with D tentatively TRBD2 (6 bases). The CDR3 covers 16 residues. Deletions cut 8 bases from V and 5 bases from J, with 24 bases between. Germline loops: CDR1 MDHEN, CDR2 SYDVKM. The CDR3 DNA reads as TGTGCCAGCTGGAGGGTTAGGGGACTCGGCTCGGAGACCCAGTACTTC. It specifies CASWRVRGLGSETQYF.

This chain links TRBV28 with TRBJ1-3; 7 bases agree with TRBD1. CDR1 is MDHEN and CDR2 is SYDVKM in the germline V gene. V lost 3 bases to trimming and J lost 9 bases; unmatched junction nucleotides: 2. The CDR3 is 12 residues long. This CDR3 reads CASSFQGVTIYF. CDR3 DNA: TGTGCCAGCAGTTTTCAGGGGGTCACCATATATTTT. Variable domain in full (rest from reference TRBV28 and TRBJ1-3): DVKVTQSSRYLVKRTGEKVFLECVQDMDHENMFWYRQDPGLGLRLIYFSYDVKMKEKGDIPEGYSVSREKKERFSLILESASTNQTSMYLCASSFQGVTIYFGEGSWLTVV.

The genes are TRBV25-1 and TRBJ1-1; tentative D call: TRBD1 (5 bases). This CDR3 contains 15 residues. The germline CDR1 and CDR2 sequences are MGHDK and SYGVNS. The germline V and J ends were trimmed by 3 bases and 1 base, with 12 bases remaining between them. CDR3 sequence: CASSEFRGSNTEAFF. The CDR3 region has the DNA TGTGCCAGCAGTGAGTTTAGGGGCTCGAACACTGAAGCTTTCTTT. Combining the CDR3 with reference TRBV25-1 and TRBJ1-1 gives the whole variable domain EADIYQTPRYLVIGTGKKITLECSQTMGHDKMYWYQQDPGMELHLIHYSYGVNSTEKGDLSSESTVSRIRTEHFPLTLESARPSHTSQYLCASSEFRGSNTEAFFGQGTRLTVV.